This TCR beta chain originates from a study of blood T cell repertoires in COVID-19. At the level of the study: Some COVID-19 samples were acute and others convalescent; all came from the United States, Italy and Spain. The cDNA or gDNA used as material had been derived from T cells, B-cell-depleted T cells, or PBMCs.

CDR3 size: 12 residues. Trimming took 2 bases from V and 10 from J, leaving 11 bases between them. Germline CDR1 is MNHNY and CDR2 is SVGAGI (reference sequence). Per the study methods: Reference gene primer amplification in the assay estimated nucleated cell counts. The table came from immunoSEQ multiplex PCR; TCRdb's copy has only in-frame clones and leaves some out. That table furnishes V, J and clone size, whereas the DNA furnished D and trimming. The repertoire holds some 200,000 clones, with around 80% as singletons. Material for sequencing was peripheral blood. This clonotype was sampled from a man younger than 45 with active or convalescent COVID-19. The rearrangement joins TRBV6-6 to TRBJ1-1; no definite D call. The CDR3 bases are TGTGCCAGCAGTTACCCCCAGGAGGGAGCTTTCTTT. Translation gives CASSYPQEGAFF.